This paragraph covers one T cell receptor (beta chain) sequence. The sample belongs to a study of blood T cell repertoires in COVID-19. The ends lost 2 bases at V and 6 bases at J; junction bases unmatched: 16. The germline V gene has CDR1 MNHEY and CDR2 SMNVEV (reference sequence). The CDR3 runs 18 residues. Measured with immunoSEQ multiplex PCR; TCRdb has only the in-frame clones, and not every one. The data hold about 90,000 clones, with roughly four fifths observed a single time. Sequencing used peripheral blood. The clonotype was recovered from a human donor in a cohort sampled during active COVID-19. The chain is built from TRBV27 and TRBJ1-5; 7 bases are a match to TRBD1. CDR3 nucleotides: TGTGCCAGCAGTTTACAGGGCAGGGACAGCGGCGGCGTTCAGCCCCAGCATTTT. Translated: CASSLQGRDSGGVQPQHF.